One TCR beta chain is described in this entry. The antigen remains unidentified. This entry belongs to a study of shared clonotypes between healthy human individuals. Study context: The cohort had two women and a few men, ages 18 to 49. Study-level results: Sampling involved blood alone; tissue repertoires likely differ. Estimated richness values were generally larger in naive subsets than in memory subsets.

V dropped 6 bases and J dropped 0 bases, with 14 bases sitting between them. The CDR3 consists of 14 residues. Germline V gene sequence: CDR1 SQVTM, CDR2 ANQGSEA. TCRdb's table, derived via immunoSEQ multiplex PCR, lists solely in-frame clones and lacks some. The sample consists of around 2.5 million clones, roughly 93% of them appearing once. What was sequenced was naive CD4+ T cells from PBMCs. This sample's subset: CD45RA+ positively selected. This rearrangement joins TRBV29-1 to TRBJ1-1; tentative D call: TRBD1 (6 bases). This TCR came from a man between 18 and 29 years old in good health. Some clones in this sample may be carry-over from other donors' samples. CDR3 in DNA: TGCAGCGTCGCCCGGACAGACTTGAACACTGAAGCTTTCTTT. It translates to CSVARTDLNTEAFF.